This entry describes one TCR beta chain. The entry originates in a study of T cell changes during pregnancy in multiple sclerosis. Using immunoSEQ multiplex PCR, the repertoire was profiled, and TCRdb retains in-frame clones only, with some absent. The sample yields around 41,000 clones, over 80% seen once. Specimen: CD4+ T cells from peripheral blood mononuclear cells, collected in the third trimester of pregnancy. The sequence came from a female donor in good health, enrolled as a control in a pregnancy study.

CDR3 coding DNA: TGTGCCATCAGTGAAGAAACCCAGGGGGAGAAGCAGTACTTC. Translation: CAISEETQGEKQYF. This sequence joins TRBV10-3 and TRBJ2-7; the match to TRBD1 covers 7 bases. From germline, CDR1 is ENHRY and CDR2 SYGVKD. V gave up 3 bases and J gave up 8 bases; unmatched junction bases: 10. CDR3 size: 14 residues.